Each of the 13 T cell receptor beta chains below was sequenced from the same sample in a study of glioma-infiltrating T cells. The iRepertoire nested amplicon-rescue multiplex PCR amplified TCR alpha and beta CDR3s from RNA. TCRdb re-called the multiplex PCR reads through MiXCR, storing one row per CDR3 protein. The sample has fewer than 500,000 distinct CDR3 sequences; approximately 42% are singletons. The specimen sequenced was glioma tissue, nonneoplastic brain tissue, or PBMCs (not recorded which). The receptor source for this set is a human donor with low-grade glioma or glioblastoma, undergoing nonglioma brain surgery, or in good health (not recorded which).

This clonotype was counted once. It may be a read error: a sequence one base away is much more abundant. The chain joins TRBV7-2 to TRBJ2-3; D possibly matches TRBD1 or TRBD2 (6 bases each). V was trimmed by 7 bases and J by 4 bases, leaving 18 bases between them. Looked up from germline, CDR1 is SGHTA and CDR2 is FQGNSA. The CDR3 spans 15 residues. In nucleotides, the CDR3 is TGTGCCAGCACGGGGTGGTCGGGGGCTCCAGATACGCAGTATTTT. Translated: CASTGWSGAPDTQYF.

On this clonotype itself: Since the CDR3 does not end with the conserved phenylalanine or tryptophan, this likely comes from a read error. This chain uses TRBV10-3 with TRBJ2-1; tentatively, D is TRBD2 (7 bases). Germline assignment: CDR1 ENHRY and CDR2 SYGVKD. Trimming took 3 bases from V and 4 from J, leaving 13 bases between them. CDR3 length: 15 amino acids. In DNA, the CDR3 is TGTGCCATCAGTGAACGGGGGGCTGGATACAATGAGCAGTTCTCC. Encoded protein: CAISERGAGYNEQFS.

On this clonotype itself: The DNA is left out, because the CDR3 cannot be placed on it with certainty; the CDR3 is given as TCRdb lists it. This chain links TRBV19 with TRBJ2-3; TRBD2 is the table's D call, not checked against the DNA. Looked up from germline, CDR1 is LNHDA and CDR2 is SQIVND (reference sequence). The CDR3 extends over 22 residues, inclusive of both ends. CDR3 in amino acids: CASSFYICSASRLAGNTDTQYF.

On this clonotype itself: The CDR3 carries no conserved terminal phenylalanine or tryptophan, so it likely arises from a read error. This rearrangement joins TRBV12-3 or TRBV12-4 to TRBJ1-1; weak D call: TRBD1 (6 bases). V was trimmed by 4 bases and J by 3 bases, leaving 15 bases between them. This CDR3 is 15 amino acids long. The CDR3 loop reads CASSSETGYDTEAFY. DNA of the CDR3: TGTGCCAGCAGTTCCGAAACAGGGTATGACACTGAAGCTTTCTAT.

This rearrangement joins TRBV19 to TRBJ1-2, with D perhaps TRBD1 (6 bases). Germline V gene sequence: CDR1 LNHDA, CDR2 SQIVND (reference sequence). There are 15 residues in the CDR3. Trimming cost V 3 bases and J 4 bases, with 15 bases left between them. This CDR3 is CASSISGARFYGYTF. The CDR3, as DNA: TGTGCCAGTAGTATTTCGGGGGCGCGATTCTATGGCTACACCTTC.

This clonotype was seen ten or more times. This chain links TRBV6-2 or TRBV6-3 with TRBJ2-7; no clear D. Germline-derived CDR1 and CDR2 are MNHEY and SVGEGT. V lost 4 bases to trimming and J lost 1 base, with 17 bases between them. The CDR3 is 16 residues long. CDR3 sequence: CASSFVAKMGSYEQYF. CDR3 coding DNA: TGTGCCAGCAGTTTCGTGGCCAAGATGGGTTCCTACGAGCAGTACTTC.

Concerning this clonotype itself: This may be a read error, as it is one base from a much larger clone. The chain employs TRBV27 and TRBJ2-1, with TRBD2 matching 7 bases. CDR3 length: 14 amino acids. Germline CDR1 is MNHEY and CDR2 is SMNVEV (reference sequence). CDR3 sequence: CASSLGTTYNEKFF. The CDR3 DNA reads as TGTGCCAGCAGTTTAGGGACTACTTACAATGAGAAGTTCTTC.

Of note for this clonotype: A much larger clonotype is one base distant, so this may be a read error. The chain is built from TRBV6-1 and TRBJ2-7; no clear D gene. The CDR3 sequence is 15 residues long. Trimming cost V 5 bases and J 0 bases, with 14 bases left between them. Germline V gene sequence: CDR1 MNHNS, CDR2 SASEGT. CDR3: CASSQVGASSYEQYF. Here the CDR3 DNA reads TGTGCCAGCAGTCAGGTGGGCGCGAGCTCCTACGAGCAGTACTTC.

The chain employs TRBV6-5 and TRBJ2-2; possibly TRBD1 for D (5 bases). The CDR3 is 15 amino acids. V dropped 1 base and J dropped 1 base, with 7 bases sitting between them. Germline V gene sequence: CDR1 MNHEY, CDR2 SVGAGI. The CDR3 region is CASSYWGRNTGELFF. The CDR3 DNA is TGTGCCAGCAGTTACTGGGGCAGGAACACCGGGGAGCTGTTTTTT.

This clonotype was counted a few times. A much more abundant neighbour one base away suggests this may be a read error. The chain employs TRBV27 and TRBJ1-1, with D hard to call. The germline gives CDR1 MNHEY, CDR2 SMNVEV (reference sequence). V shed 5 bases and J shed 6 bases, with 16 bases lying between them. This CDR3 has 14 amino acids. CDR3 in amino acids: CASSVTRGIAEAFF. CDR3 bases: TGTGCCAGCAGTGTCACCCGAGGGATCGCTGAAGCTTTCTTT.

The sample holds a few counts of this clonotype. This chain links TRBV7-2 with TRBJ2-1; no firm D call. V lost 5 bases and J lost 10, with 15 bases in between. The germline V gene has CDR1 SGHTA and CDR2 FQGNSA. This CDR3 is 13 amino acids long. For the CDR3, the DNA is TGTGCCAGCAGCCCCGGGTTTTTGAGGGAGCAGTTCTTC. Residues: CASSPGFLREQFF.

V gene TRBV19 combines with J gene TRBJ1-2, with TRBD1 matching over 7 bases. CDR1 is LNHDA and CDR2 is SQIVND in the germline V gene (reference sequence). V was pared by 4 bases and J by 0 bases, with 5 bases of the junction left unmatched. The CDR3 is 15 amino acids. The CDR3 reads CASSKGQFSNYGYTF. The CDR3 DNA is TGTGCCAGTAGTAAGGGACAGTTTTCTAACTATGGCTACACCTTC.

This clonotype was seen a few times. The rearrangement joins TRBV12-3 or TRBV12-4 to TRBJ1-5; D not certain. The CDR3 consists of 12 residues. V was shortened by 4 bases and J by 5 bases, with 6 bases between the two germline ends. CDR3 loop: CASSSAYQPQHF. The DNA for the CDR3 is TGTGCCAGCAGTTCTGCTTATCAGCCCCAGCATTTT.